Listed below are T cell receptor beta chains from one sample, sequenced in a study of OX40 agonist ivuxolimab in advanced cancers. TCRdb's table, derived via immunoSEQ multiplex PCR, lists solely in-frame clones and lacks some. The data contain approximately 70,000 clones, roughly 88% of them singletons. Source: CD4+ or CD8+ T cells sorted from blood, taken in a trial of the OX40 agonist ivuxolimab. These receptors came from an adult with an advanced solid tumor such as melanoma, head and neck, liver or kidney cancer. CDR3s leave out the opening cysteine and the closing phenylalanine or tryptophan. Each record gives: CDR3 protein, CDR3 length, clone size, V gene, J gene. Rows give clone size only sometimes, using once, few, many, or a class for an expanded clone.

ASSGVGDTGELF	12	NA	TRBV5-4	TRBJ2-2
ASSRDRGSPLH	11	NA	TRBV7-8	TRBJ1-6
ASSLAGGQETQY	12	NA	TRBV7-9	TRBJ2-5
ASSFQPYEQY	10	NA	TRBV28	TRBJ2-7
ASSRGQGEQY	10	few	TRBV7-9	TRBJ2-7
ASRPPGLINTGELF	14	NA	TRBV7-3	TRBJ2-2
ASNLEPYEQY	10	NA	TRBV7-9	TRBJ2-7
ASSLGTGEEQY	11	NA	TRBV18	TRBJ2-7
SAGERGGYT	9	NA	TRBV20-1	TRBJ1-2
ASTGGHQETQY	11	NA	TRBV5-1	TRBJ2-5
ASSYDRLSYEQY	12	few	TRBV11-1	TRBJ2-7
ASTRTGNTGELF	12	once	TRBV27	TRBJ2-2
ASSPQQGLGEKLF	13	once	TRBV28	TRBJ1-4
ASSIPGAVSYEQY	13	NA	TRBV19	TRBJ2-7
ASSSGTGGRTDTQY	14	NA	TRBV11-3	TRBJ2-3
ASSPAGTPETNYGYT	15	NA	TRBV18	TRBJ1-2
ASSPWGVGTDTQY	13	NA	TRBV5-1	TRBJ2-3
ASSPGDSSYNEQF	13	once	TRBV27	TRBJ2-1
ASSLGLAGAGTGELF	15	NA	TRBV7-3	TRBJ2-2
AISDLSVTYEQY	12	NA	TRBV10-3	TRBJ2-7
ASSPRVGLTSSGANVLT	17	NA	TRBV27	TRBJ2-6
ASSPEIGSGEKLF	13	NA	TRBV9	TRBJ1-4
ASSLFAPGQAIMNTEAF	17	once	TRBV5-1	TRBJ1-1
SVLAGDNTGELF	12	NA	TRBV29-1	TRBJ2-2
ASSLKNRGAYGYT	13	NA	TRBV28	TRBJ1-2
ASSPFSARTDTQY	13	once	TRBV4-1	TRBJ2-3
ASSRGSNQPQH	11	few	TRBV2	TRBJ1-5
ASKGTRSSNQPQH	13	few	TRBV28	TRBJ1-5
SVRDRGAGNTIY	12	NA	TRBV29-1	TRBJ1-3
ASSLDPALTSTDTQY	15	medium-sized	TRBV7-9	TRBJ2-3
ASSLDYGGGYT	11	NA	TRBV5-1	TRBJ1-2
ASSQDSETQY	10	NA	TRBV4-1	TRBJ2-5
AWKPIYGSGRAPSGANVLT	19	NA	TRBV30	TRBJ2-6
ASSLQNRGWETQY	13	NA	TRBV6-5	TRBJ2-5
ASGRFPNTGELF	12	NA	TRBV12-5	TRBJ2-2
ASSKGLSNYGYT	12	NA	TRBV6-5	TRBJ1-2
ASSSDAGLGWQF	12	NA	TRBV5-6	TRBJ2-1
AISESGTGSQETQY	14	few	TRBV10-3	TRBJ2-5
ASTQGVPRNTEAF	13	NA	TRBV7-2	TRBJ1-1
ASSLAPTPYNEQF	13	NA	TRBV11-3	TRBJ2-1
ASSLRLAERTYNEQF	15	once	TRBV5-1	TRBJ2-1
ASTPGGHMNTEAF	13	NA	TRBV28	TRBJ1-1
ASSLVGGGETQY	12	NA	TRBV7-7	TRBJ2-5
ASSLQGARYEQY	12	NA	TRBV27	TRBJ2-7
ASSRTFATNEKLF	13	NA	TRBV5-1	TRBJ1-4
ASSTGTISYEQY	12	NA	TRBV19	TRBJ2-7
ASSDGATNEKLF	12	once	TRBV5-1	TRBJ1-4
ASSLGQTFVEQY	12	NA	TRBV5-1	TRBJ2-7
ASSLIDRANYGYT	13	NA	TRBV5-1	TRBJ1-2
ASSYGANTGELF	12	NA	TRBV5-1	TRBJ2-2
ASSQDRGYQPQH	12	NA	TRBV7-2	TRBJ1-5
ASSPLAGTSDEQF	13	NA	TRBV11-2	TRBJ2-1
ASSLMTGGWVTEAF	14	NA	TRBV7-9	TRBJ1-1
ASSSGGNTEAF	11	NA	TRBV7-9	TRBJ1-1